These 2 T cell receptor beta chains share one sample of origin, sequenced in a study of cytomegalovirus exposure and HLA in healthy donors. The primer mix had 60 Vbeta and 13 Jbeta primers. Repertoires were generated with immunoSEQ multiplex PCR, while TCRdb's copy carries only in-frame clones and drops some. The table includes fewer than 100,000 clones, roughly 80% detected once. Sequencing was carried out using PBMCs. All receptors derive from a female donor in good health and CMV-seronegative.

This clone occurred many times. The chain is built from TRBV16 and TRBJ1-5; no clear D. This CDR3 is built from 13 residues. Trimming pared 0 bases from V and 6 bases from J, leaving 6 bases between. The germline CDR1 and CDR2 sequences are KGHSY and FQNENV. This CDR3 is CASSQSPTQPQHF. CDR3 DNA: TGTGCCAGCAGCCAATCTCCTACTCAGCCCCAGCATTTT.

In this sample, this clone turned up once. The chain has TRBV5-4 and TRBJ2-5, with a possible D match to TRBD2 (5 bases). The germline CDR1 and CDR2 sequences are SGHNT and YYREEE (reference sequence). V dropped 0 bases and J dropped 8 bases, with 11 bases sitting between them. The CDR3 extends over 13 amino acids. DNA of the CDR3: TGTGCCAGCAGCTTGGGGGAAGCGGAAACCCAGTACTTC. Translating gives CASSLGEAETQYF.